This T cell receptor (beta chain) comes out of a study of shared clonotypes between healthy human individuals. Study-wide points: Clonotype sharing levels among donors were expected to vary with sequencing depth.

Germline V gives CDR1 LNHDA, CDR2 SQIVND (reference sequence). The CDR3 is 16 amino acids. V gave up 3 bases and J gave up 2 bases, with 16 bases separating them. For this clone: Its specificity is unknown.

DNA at 200 ng, approximately 30,000 T cell genomes, went into sorted-subset replicate PCRs. The method was immunoSEQ multiplex PCR; TCRdb's version includes in-frame clones alone and lacks a portion of them. This sample has fewer than 850,000 clones, with about two thirds found just once. The chain carries TRBV19 and TRBJ2-5, with a tentative D call TRBD2 (6 bases). The clonotype was recovered from a woman aged 30 to 39 in good health. The sequencing sample was made of memory CD4+ T cells sorted from blood. Specified subset: CD45RA-negative fraction. The CDR3 loop is CASSIRTGDLQETQYF. The CDR3 region has the DNA TGTGCCAGTAGTATTAGGACGGGAGACCTTCAAGAGACCCAGTACTTC.